One sample yielded the 8 T cell receptor beta chains listed below, sequenced in a study of shared T cell receptors in the human thymus. This table comes from immunoSEQ multiplex PCR, and its TCRdb copy is limited to in-frame clones, with some not included. The sample lists around 730,000 clones, 70% to 90% seen once, with 0.0095% to 0.013% in the top ten. The same data also went into a second study, on human thymus T cells.

The sequenced material came from thymocytes. Source of these receptors: a girl in the first two years of life with a congenital heart defect.

The chain employs TRBV6-1 and TRBJ1-1; D unresolved. V gave up 6 bases and J gave up 0 bases, with 11 bases separating them. CDR1 is MNHNS and CDR2 is SASEGT in the germline V gene. The CDR3 extends over 14 amino acids. DNA for the CDR3: TGTGCCAGCAGCAGTACGGGGATGAACACTGAAGCTTTCTTT. Residues: CASSSTGMNTEAFF.

The gene calls are TRBV27 and TRBJ1-6; TRBD1 matches at 7 bases. Germline loops: CDR1 MNHEY, CDR2 SMNVEV (reference sequence). The ends lost 4 bases at V and 3 bases at J; junction bases unmatched: 6. This CDR3 has 16 residues. This CDR3 reads CASSSAGTDYNSPLHF. The CDR3 nucleotides read TGTGCCAGCAGTTCTGCCGGGACAGACTATAATTCACCCCTCCACTTT.

The J gene is TRBJ1-1, the V gene TRBV9; D is unresolved. V shed 0 bases and J shed 3 bases, with 6 bases lying between them. CDR3 length: 13 amino acids. Per the germline V gene, CDR1 is SGDLS and CDR2 is YYNGEE. The CDR3 bases are TGTGCCAGCAGCGTAGCTATGGACACTGAAGCTTTCTTT. Translating gives CASSVAMDTEAFF. The whole variable domain, remainder taken from reference TRBV9 and TRBJ1-1, is DSGVTQTPKHLITATGQRVTLRCSPRSGDLSVYWYQQSLDQGLQFLIQYYNGEERAKGNILERFSAQQFPDLHSELNLSSLELGDSALYFCASSVAMDTEAFFGQGTRLTVV.

The chain joins TRBV5-5 to TRBJ2-7, with a tentative D call TRBD1 (6 bases). Per the germline V gene, CDR1 is SGHKS and CDR2 is YYEKEE (reference sequence). The CDR3 is made up of 14 amino acids. Trimming removed 6 bases from V and 5 bases from J, with 18 bases in between. The CDR3 here is CASTIETKGDEQYF. DNA for the CDR3: TGTGCCAGCACCATAGAGACGAAGGGGGACGAGCAGTACTTC.

This chain joins TRBV2 and TRBJ1-5; perhaps TRBD1 as D (6 bases). CDR1 is SNHLY and CDR2 is FYNNEI in the germline V gene. Trimming left V 4 bases short and J 5 bases short, with 9 bases between. This CDR3 is 13 amino acids long. The DNA of the CDR3 is TGTGCCAGCAGTGTCAGGGGCCATCAGCCCCAGCATTTT. Translating it yields CASSVRGHQPQHF. The variable domain in full, with the rest retrieved from reference TRBV2 and TRBJ1-5, is EPEVTQTPSHQVTQMGQEVILRCVPISNHLYFYWYRQILGQKVEFLVSFYNNEISEKSEIFDDQFSVERPDGSNFTLKIRSTKLEDSAMYFCASSVRGHQPQHFGDGTRLSIL.

V gene TRBV19 combines with J gene TRBJ2-3, with 7 positions matching TRBD2. The germline CDR1 and CDR2 sequences are LNHDA and SQIVND (reference sequence). The length of the CDR3 is 14 residues. V shed 3 bases, J shed 6 bases, and the junction held 6 bases outside the gene matches. CDR3 coding DNA: TGTGCCAGTAGTATCGGGACTAAGCCCGATACGCAGTATTTT. Translation: CASSIGTKPDTQYF.

This CDR3 is CAISGVRGRLDVNTEAFF. DNA of the CDR3: TGTGCCATCAGTGGGGTGAGGGGGCGGTTGGATGTAAACACTGAAGCTTTCTTT. The chain recombines TRBV10-3 with TRBJ1-1, with 7 nucleotides matching TRBD1. J lost 2 bases, V lost 4 bases, and 16 bases had no gene match. The CDR3 covers 18 residues. Germline V gene sequence: CDR1 ENHRY, CDR2 SYGVKD.

V usage is TRBV5-4 and J usage is TRBJ1-1; TRBD1 matches at 7 bases. This CDR3 is 17 amino acids long. J was trimmed by 0 bases and V by 2 bases; bases with no gene match: 10. Germline V gene lookup returns CDR1 SGHNT and CDR2 YYREEE (reference sequence). The CDR3 DNA follows: TGTGCCAGCAGCTTTTTTCCGGGACAGTTTATGAACACTGAAGCTTTCTTT. It codes for CASSFFPGQFMNTEAFF.